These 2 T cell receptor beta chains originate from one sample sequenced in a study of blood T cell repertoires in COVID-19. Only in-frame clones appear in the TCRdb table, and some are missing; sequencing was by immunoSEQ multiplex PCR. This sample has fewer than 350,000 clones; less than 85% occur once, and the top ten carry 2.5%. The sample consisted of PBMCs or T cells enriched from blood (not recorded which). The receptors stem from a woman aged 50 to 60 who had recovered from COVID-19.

CDR3 residues: CASSLTGANSPLHF. In nucleotides, the CDR3 is TGCGCCAGCAGCCTGACAGGGGCAAATTCACCCCTCCACTTT. The chain couples TRBV5-1 to TRBJ1-6; 8 nucleotides match TRBD1. Germline V gene sequence: CDR1 SGHRS, CDR2 YFSETQ. The J segment lost 7 bases and the V segment lost 4 bases, leaving 4 bases of the junction unmatched. The CDR3 has 14 amino acids.

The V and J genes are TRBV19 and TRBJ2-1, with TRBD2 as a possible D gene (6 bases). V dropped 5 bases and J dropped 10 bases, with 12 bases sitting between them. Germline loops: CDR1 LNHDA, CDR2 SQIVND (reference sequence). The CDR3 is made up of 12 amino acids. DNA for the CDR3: TGTGCCAGTAGTCGCGGGGATCGAGAGCAGTTCTTC. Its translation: CASSRGDREQFF.